Presented here are 21 T cell receptor beta chains from one specimen sequenced in a study of blood T cell repertoires in COVID-19. Libraries were prepared by immunoSEQ multiplex PCR; TCRdb keeps only in-frame clonotypes and omits some of them. In the table there are roughly 160,000 clones, roughly 84% of which are singletons. What was sequenced was peripheral blood. The receptor set was obtained from a woman between 50 and 59 years old with COVID-19, enrolled during active disease.

The chain couples TRBV19 to TRBJ1-2, with D perhaps matching TRBD1 (5 bases). CDR3 length: 14 residues. V lost 3 bases to trimming and J lost 5 bases, with 13 bases between them. Looked up from germline, CDR1 is LNHDA and CDR2 is SQIVND (reference sequence). The CDR3 DNA reads as TGTGCCAGTAGTATGACCCAGGGTCGGTATGGCTACACCTTC. Its protein product is CASSMTQGRYGYTF. Looking up the rest from reference TRBV19 and TRBJ1-2 gives the full variable domain: DGGITQSPKYLFRKEGQNVTLSCEQNLNHDAMYWYRQDPGQGLRLIYYSQIVNDFQKGDIAEGYSVSREKKESFPLTVTSAQKNPTAFYLCASSMTQGRYGYTFGSGTRLTVV.

This clone has just a few counts. V is TRBV19 and J is TRBJ1-2, with D maybe TRBD1 (6 bases). V lost 5 bases, J lost 3 bases, and 19 bases lay in between. The CDR3 spans 16 residues. Germline-derived CDR1 and CDR2 are LNHDA and SQIVND (reference sequence). The CDR3 DNA reads as TGTGCCAGTAGTTCTCGAGCGAATGACAGGTACTATGGCTACACCTTC. This codes for CASSSRANDRYYGYTF.

The chain employs TRBV11-2 and TRBJ2-4; D gene ambiguous. CDR3 length: 12 residues. V was pared by 2 bases and J by 8 bases, with 7 bases between. Germline loops: CDR1 SGHAT, CDR2 FQNNGV. CDR3 in amino acids: CASSLLRDIQYF. The CDR3 coding sequence is TGTGCCAGCAGCTTACTGAGAGACATTCAGTACTTC.

The chain couples TRBV18 to TRBJ2-3; D call uncertain. The CDR3 is made up of 14 amino acids. Germline values: CDR1 KGHSH, CDR2 LQKENI. Between the trimmed V and J ends, which lost 3 bases and 0 bases, there was a span of 7 bases. As DNA, the CDR3 is TGTGCCAGCTCACCCTATCCCAGCACAGATACGCAGTATTTT. Encoded protein: CASSPYPSTDTQYF.

This clone appeared a single time. CDR3 nucleotides: TGCGCCAGCAGCCAAGCCGGGACAGGGTTTCGTGAAGCTTTCTTT. Translation gives CASSQAGTGFREAFF. The V gene is TRBV4-1, the J gene TRBJ1-1; TRBD1 matches at 9 bases. Per germline, CDR1 MGHRA and CDR2 YSYEKL. There are 15 residues in the CDR3. The junction had 7 bases not matched to a gene; V was cut back by 1 base and J by 7 bases.

This chain joins TRBV12-3 or TRBV12-4 and TRBJ1-1; 7 bases agree with TRBD1. V lost 5 bases to trimming and J lost 8 bases; unmatched junction nucleotides: 8. The CDR3 runs to 13 residues. CDR3 amino acids: CASSPDRAPEAFF. CDR3 nucleotides: TGTGCCAGCAGTCCTGACAGGGCCCCCGAAGCTTTCTTT.

The chain links TRBV27 to TRBJ2-7, with TRBD1 matching over 7 bases. The CDR3 sequence is 14 residues long. Looked up from germline, CDR1 is MNHEY and CDR2 is SMNVEV (reference sequence). V was clipped by 6 bases and J by 4 bases; unmatched bases: 9. CDR3 residues: CASSPGQFTYEQYF. The CDR3 coding sequence is TGTGCCAGCAGCCCGGGACAGTTTACATACGAGCAGTACTTC.

This clone was seen a few times. The V and J genes are TRBV6-5 and TRBJ2-5; maybe TRBD1 (6 bases). Trimming shortened V by 6 bases and J by 5 bases, and 16 bases separated the two germline ends. The V gene's germline CDR1 is MNHEY and CDR2 SVGAGI. The CDR3 loop spans 14 amino acids. CDR3 protein: CASRITGLGETQYF. Written as DNA, the CDR3 is TGTGCCAGCAGAATAACAGGGTTGGGGGAGACCCAGTACTTC.

The V call is TRBV5-1, the J call TRBJ2-1; no definite D call. The CDR3 sequence is 14 residues long. Germline V gene lookup returns CDR1 SGHRS and CDR2 YFSETQ. V lost 2 bases, J lost 2 bases, and 8 bases lay in between. CDR3: CASSFGQAYNEQFF. The CDR3 DNA follows: TGCGCCAGCAGCTTTGGGCAGGCCTACAATGAGCAGTTCTTC.

The rearrangement links TRBV12-3 or TRBV12-4 to TRBJ2-3; 7 bases map to TRBD1. This CDR3 is built from 13 residues. V dropped 5 bases and J dropped 6; count of bases not matched to a gene: 5. The CDR3 protein is CASSKGGLDTQYF. CDR3 bases: TGTGCCAGCAGTAAAGGGGGCCTCGATACGCAGTATTTT.

The rearrangement uses TRBV6-5 and TRBJ1-5; maybe TRBD1 (5 bases). CDR3 length: 15 amino acids. Trimming pared 2 bases from V and 1 base from J, leaving 9 bases between. Per the germline V gene, CDR1 is MNHEY and CDR2 is SVGAGI. CDR3 amino acids: CASSYRQGSNQPQHF. The DNA for the CDR3 is TGTGCCAGCAGTTACCGGCAGGGCAGCAATCAGCCCCAGCATTTT.

This clone was seen once. V usage is TRBV28 and J usage is TRBJ1-2; 8 bases are shared with TRBD1. The CDR3 sequence is 13 residues long. From germline, CDR1 is MDHEN and CDR2 SYDVKM. With V trimmed by 6 bases and J by 4 bases, 4 bases remained unmatched. The CDR3, as DNA: TGTGCCAGCAGCCAAGGGACAGGCTATGGCTACACCTTC. The encoded protein is CASSQGTGYGYTF.

The CDR3 DNA follows: TGTGCCAGCAGCTTAGGGACTAGCGGGGGGAGGTACAATGAGCAGTTCTTC. As protein: CASSLGTSGGRYNEQFF. The chain combines TRBV7-2 with TRBJ2-1, with 14 bases lining up with TRBD2. Germline V gene sequence: CDR1 SGHTA, CDR2 FQGNSA. Unmatched junction bases numbered 3, after V lost 1 base and J lost 4 bases. The CDR3 is 17 residues long.

V gene TRBV12-3 or TRBV12-4 combines with J gene TRBJ1-6, with 9 bases fitting TRBD1. The junction had 3 bases not matched to a gene; V was cut back by 5 bases and J by 10 bases. This CDR3 has 13 residues. The CDR3: CASSGQGPSPLHF. The CDR3 region has the DNA TGTGCCAGCAGTGGACAGGGGCCCTCACCCCTCCACTTT.

The chain joins TRBV6-2 or TRBV6-3 to TRBJ2-5, with TRBD2 matching 10 bases. CDR1 is MNHEY, CDR2 SVGEGT, per germline. Trimming at V came to 6 bases and at J to 5 bases, leaving 18 bases not matched to a gene. CDR3 length: 18 amino acids. The CDR3 loop reads CASSNPRTAGGSGETQYF. In DNA, the CDR3 is TGTGCCAGCAGCAACCCTCGCACAGCGGGGGGGTCCGGGGAGACCCAGTACTTC.

This chain links TRBV6-1 with TRBJ1-2; D may be TRBD1 (6 bases). This CDR3 is built from 13 residues. The V and J ends lost 0 bases and 8 bases respectively, with 10 bases between them. Germline CDR1 reads MNHNS; CDR2 reads SASEGT. The CDR3 sequence: CASSEAGAGGYTF. For the CDR3, the DNA is TGTGCCAGCAGTGAAGCGGGGGCCGGGGGCTACACCTTC.

The genes are TRBV5-5 and TRBJ2-7; TRBD1 matches 7 bases. Trimming at V came to 3 bases and at J to 4 bases, leaving 7 bases not matched to a gene. Germline V gives CDR1 SGHKS, CDR2 YYEKEE (reference sequence). There are 14 residues in the CDR3. DNA of the CDR3: TGTGCCAGCAGCTCCAACAGGGGATCTTACGAGCAGTACTTC. Protein: CASSSNRGSYEQYF.

The chain uses TRBV5-1 and TRBJ1-4; the match to TRBD1 covers 9 bases. The CDR3 runs 16 residues. The V gene end was trimmed by 3 bases and the J gene end by 0 bases; junction bases not matched to a gene: 3. Germline CDR1 reads SGHRS; CDR2 reads YFSETQ. CDR3 protein: CASSYGQGTTNEKLFF. The CDR3 DNA sequence: TGCGCCAGCAGCTACGGACAGGGGACAACTAATGAAAAACTGTTTTTT.

J is TRBJ2-3 and V is TRBV18; possible D gene TRBD2, 5 bases. CDR1 is KGHSH, CDR2 LQKENI, per germline. Trimming shortened V by 3 bases and J by 4 bases, and 8 bases separated the two germline ends. The CDR3 sequence is 13 residues long. The DNA for the CDR3 is TGTGCCAGCTCACCTTTGAGGGCAGATACGCAGTATTTT. Translated: CASSPLRADTQYF.

The genes are TRBV3-1 (or the pseudogene TRBV3-2) and TRBJ1-5; TRBD1 might be the D (6 bases). Trimming cost V 3 bases and J 1 base, with 7 bases left between them. Germline CDR1 and CDR2: LGHDT and YNNKEL (reference sequence). This CDR3 contains 14 residues. This CDR3 reads CASSQGASNQPQHF. The CDR3 bases are TGTGCCAGCAGCCAGGGGGCGAGCAATCAGCCCCAGCATTTT.

The genes are TRBV6-5 and TRBJ2-1; 7 bases align to TRBD2. CDR3 length equals 16 residues. The germline V gene has CDR1 MNHEY and CDR2 SVGAGI. J was trimmed by 0 bases and V by 4 bases; bases with no gene match: 6. The CDR3 spells CASSLTGGLSYNEQFF. The CDR3 DNA follows: TGTGCCAGCAGTTTGACGGGGGGTCTCTCCTACAATGAGCAGTTCTTC.